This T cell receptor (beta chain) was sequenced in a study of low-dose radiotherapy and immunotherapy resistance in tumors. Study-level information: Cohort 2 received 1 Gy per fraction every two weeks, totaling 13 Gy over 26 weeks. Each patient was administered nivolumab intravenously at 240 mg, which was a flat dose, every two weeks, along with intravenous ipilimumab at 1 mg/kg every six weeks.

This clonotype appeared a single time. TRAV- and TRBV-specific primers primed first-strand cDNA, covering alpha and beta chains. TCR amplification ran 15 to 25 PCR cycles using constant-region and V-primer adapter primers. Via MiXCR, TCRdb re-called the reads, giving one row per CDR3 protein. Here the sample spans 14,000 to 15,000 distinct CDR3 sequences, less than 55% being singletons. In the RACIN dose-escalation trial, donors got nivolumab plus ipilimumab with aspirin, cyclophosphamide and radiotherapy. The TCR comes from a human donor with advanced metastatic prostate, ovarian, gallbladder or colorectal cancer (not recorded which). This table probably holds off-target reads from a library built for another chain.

The CDR3 is CASSYTGQANTEAFF. CDR3 sequence (DNA): TGTGCCAGCAGTTATACAGGGCAGGCGAACACTGAAGCTTTCTTT. The V gene is TRBV7-9, the J gene TRBJ1-1; perhaps TRBD1 as D (6 bases). The length of the CDR3 is 15 residues. V was cut by 6 bases and J by 1 base, with 15 bases left in between. CDR1 and CDR2 (germline): SEHNR, FQNEAQ (reference sequence).